The 8 T cell receptor beta chains below come from one sample, sequenced in a study of identifying expanded T cells in peripheral blood. Clones were read by immunoSEQ multiplex PCR, and TCRdb kept only the in-frame ones, dropping some. The sample contains approximately 130,000 clones, roughly 82% of which appear only once. The sequenced material came from blood. These receptors were obtained from a person aged 18-69 years in good health.

The gene calls are TRBV9 and TRBJ2-7; D is ambiguous. Germline V gene data show CDR1 as SGDLS and CDR2 as YYNGEE. The length of the CDR3 is 14 residues. Trimming took off 4 bases at V and 2 bases at J, with 13 bases between the two ends. The CDR3 sequence is CASSTQPQPYEQYF. CDR3 DNA sequence: TGTGCCAGCAGCACCCAGCCCCAACCCTACGAGCAGTACTTC.

J is TRBJ2-5 and V is TRBV6-5; TRBD1 aligns across 8 bases. Germline CDR1 is MNHEY and CDR2 is SVGAGI. The CDR3 sequence is 13 residues long. V shed 6 bases, J shed 2 bases, and the junction held 2 bases outside the gene matches. CDR3: CASSGTGQETQYF. The CDR3 nucleotides read TGTGCCAGCAGCGGGACAGGACAAGAGACCCAGTACTTC.

J is TRBJ2-7 and V is TRBV27; 12 bases align to TRBD2. Germline V CDR1 and CDR2: MNHEY, SMNVEV (reference sequence). The CDR3 totals 13 residues. V shed 9 bases and J 2 bases; nucleotides not matched to a gene: 2. CDR3 region: CASRLAGAYEQYF. The CDR3, as DNA: TGTGCCAGTCGACTAGCGGGGGCCTACGAGCAGTACTTC.

This chain joins TRBV27 and TRBJ2-2; 7 nucleotides align to TRBD1. V dropped 6 bases and J dropped 1; count of bases not matched to a gene: 5. Germline V gene lookup returns CDR1 MNHEY and CDR2 SMNVEV (reference sequence). The CDR3 is 15 residues long. The CDR3 here is CASRAGTVNTGELFF. In DNA form, the CDR3 reads TGTGCCAGCAGAGCCGGGACAGTGAACACCGGGGAGCTGTTTTTT.

V is TRBV18 and J is TRBJ1-3; D may be TRBD1 (6 bases). Germline V gives CDR1 KGHSH, CDR2 LQKENI. This CDR3 is 16 amino acids long. The V and J ends lost 4 bases and 4 bases respectively, with 17 bases between them. CDR3 DNA sequence: TGTGCCAGCTCACTTTACAGGGACACACGAGGAAACACCATATATTTT. This codes for CASSLYRDTRGNTIYF.

The chain is built from TRBV10-2 and TRBJ2-7; the match to TRBD1 covers 9 bases. V lost 5 bases, J lost 3 bases, and 2 bases stayed unmatched. Germline V gene sequence: CDR1 WSHSY, CDR2 SAAADI. This CDR3 has 13 residues. CDR3 in DNA: TGCGCCAGCAGTAAGGGACAGGGCTACGAGCAGTACTTC. Amino acids: CASSKGQGYEQYF.

The chain combines TRBV6-1 with TRBJ1-1; TRBD1 is a possible D gene (6 bases). This CDR3 has 18 residues. Trimming took off 0 bases at V and 0 bases at J, with 17 bases between the two ends. Germline CDR1 and CDR2: MNHNS and SASEGT. This CDR3 reads CASSEATLGGDMNTEAFF. The CDR3 DNA is TGTGCCAGCAGTGAAGCGACCTTGGGGGGGGACATGAACACTGAAGCTTTCTTT.

This chain links TRBV2 with TRBJ1-2; D is uncertain. Trimming removed 11 bases at V and 2 bases at J, with 15 bases between. Germline V lookup: CDR1 SNHLY, CDR2 FYNNEI. This CDR3 region has 13 residues. CDR3 nucleotides: TGTGCCGGGTCCCGGGATCGCAACTATGGCTACACCTTC. It specifies CAGSRDRNYGYTF.